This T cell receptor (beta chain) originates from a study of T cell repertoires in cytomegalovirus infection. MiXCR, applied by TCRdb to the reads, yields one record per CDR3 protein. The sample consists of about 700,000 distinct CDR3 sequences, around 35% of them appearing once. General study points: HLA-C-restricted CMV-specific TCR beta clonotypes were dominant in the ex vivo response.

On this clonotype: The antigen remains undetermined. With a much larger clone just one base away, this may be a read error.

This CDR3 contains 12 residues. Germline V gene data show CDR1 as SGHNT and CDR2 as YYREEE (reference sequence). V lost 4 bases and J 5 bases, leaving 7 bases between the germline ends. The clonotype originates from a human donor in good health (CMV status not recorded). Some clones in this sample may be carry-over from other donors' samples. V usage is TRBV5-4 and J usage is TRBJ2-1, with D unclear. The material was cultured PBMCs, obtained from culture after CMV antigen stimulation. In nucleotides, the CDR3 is TGTGCCAGCAGCCGCCAGAACAATGAGCAGTTCTTC. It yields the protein CASSRQNNEQFF.